This TCR beta chain was captured by sequencing in a study of shared clonotypes between healthy human individuals. Study-wide points: Genetic and exposure-history diversity was limited by the few donors. For sorted subsets, rarefaction showed incomplete sequencing despite large depth.

Original handling: Filtering was not the same, since immunoSEQ gave junction-only sequences without quality scores. Profiled with immunoSEQ multiplex PCR; TCRdb holds only in-frame clones, not every one. Clonal size and the V and J genes are those of that table, whereas D and trimming came from the DNA. The sample includes around 940,000 clones, over 60% of them seen just once. The table lists this clone with many counts. Its antigen remains unidentified. Specimen: memory CD4+ T cells sorted from blood. Subset denoted: CD45RA-negative fraction. The receptor's source is a man aged 18 to 35 in good health.

CDR3 sequence (DNA): TGCGCCAGCAGCTTGACCGACAGTCCGGCAGAGACCCAGTACTTC. Its translation: CASSLTDSPAETQYF. The chain employs TRBV5-1 and TRBJ2-5; possibly TRBD1 for D (5 bases). Trimming took off 1 base at V and 4 bases at J, with 14 bases between the two ends. This CDR3 region has 15 residues. Germline V gene sequence: CDR1 SGHRS, CDR2 YFSETQ.